This entry concerns a single T cell receptor beta chain. The CDR3 sequence is 15 residues long. Germline values: CDR1 LNHDA, CDR2 SQIVND (reference sequence). Trimming stripped 3 bases from V and 7 bases from J, with 19 bases between. Patients from Seattle were sampled longitudinally, starting during active infection. The sample comes from a study of blood T cell repertoires in COVID-19. As for the study in general: The United States, Italy and Spain provided the acute and convalescent COVID-19 samples. Sources were T cells, B-cell-depleted T cells, or PBMCs; the material itself was cDNA or gDNA.

Authors' processing steps: Nucleated cell number was recorded as an estimate derived from reference gene primer amplification. The data were produced by immunoSEQ multiplex PCR, yet TCRdb's version contains in-frame clones alone and is incomplete. That table supplies the V and J calls and clone size; D and trimming were determined from the DNA. The sample comprises fewer than 200,000 clones, around 86% of which are singletons, and less than 10% rests with the top ten. Sample: peripheral blood. The clonotype was recovered from a woman in her sixties or seventies with COVID-19, enrolled during active disease. The chain joins TRBV19 to TRBJ2-7; perhaps TRBD2 as D (6 bases). The CDR3 bases are TGTGCCAGTAGTATGGGACTCTCTTTGGAGGTGGAGCAGTACTTC. Its translation: CASSMGLSLEVEQYF.